This TCR beta chain was found in a study of OX40 agonist ivuxolimab in advanced cancers. Study-wide points: Expanded clones belonging to CD8+ T cells outnumbered, on average, those of CD4+.

Blood specimens came from baseline, cycle 4 day 1, and cycle 7 day 1. Trimming cost V 4 bases and J 4 bases; bases outside gene matches: 14. Germline CDR1 and CDR2: MGHRA and YSYEKL. The CDR3 extends over 18 amino acids. A remark on this clone: Its antigen remains unidentified.

Profiling relied on immunoSEQ multiplex PCR, and the TCRdb table lists in-frame clones only, not all of them. This table has 40,000 to 45,000 clones, 85% to 95% appearing once. The chain has TRBV4-1 and TRBJ2-5; TRBD2 matches at 11 bases. Sample: CD4+ or CD8+ T cells sorted from blood, taken in a trial of the OX40 agonist ivuxolimab. The source is an adult with an advanced solid tumor such as melanoma, head and neck, liver or kidney cancer. The CDR3 region is CASSLTGSSGRAGETQYF. DNA of the CDR3: TGCGCCAGCAGCCTCACGGGGAGTAGCGGGAGGGCTGGAGAGACCCAGTACTTC.